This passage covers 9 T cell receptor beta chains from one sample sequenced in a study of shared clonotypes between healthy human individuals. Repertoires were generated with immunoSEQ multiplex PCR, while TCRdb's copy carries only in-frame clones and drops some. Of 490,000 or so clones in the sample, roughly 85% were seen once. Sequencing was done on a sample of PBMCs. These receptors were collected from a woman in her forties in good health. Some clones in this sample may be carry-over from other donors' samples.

The CDR3 reads CAISAISYEQYF. CDR3 bases: TGTGCCATCAGTGCCATCTCCTACGAGCAGTACTTC. V is TRBV10-3 and J is TRBJ2-7; D not resolved. V was trimmed by 4 bases and J by 0 bases, leaving 4 bases between them. This CDR3 contains 12 residues. Germline CDR1 reads ENHRY; CDR2 reads SYGVKD.

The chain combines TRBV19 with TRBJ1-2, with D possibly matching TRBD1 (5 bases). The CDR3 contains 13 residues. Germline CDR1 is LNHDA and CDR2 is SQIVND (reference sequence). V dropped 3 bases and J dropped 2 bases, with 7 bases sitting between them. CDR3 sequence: CASSMGRNYGYTF. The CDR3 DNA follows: TGTGCCAGTAGTATGGGACGGAACTATGGCTACACCTTC. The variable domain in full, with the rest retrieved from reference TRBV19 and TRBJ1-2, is DGGITQSPKYLFRKEGQNVTLSCEQNLNHDAMYWYRQDPGQGLRLIYYSQIVNDFQKGDIAEGYSVSREKKESFPLTVTSAQKNPTAFYLCASSMGRNYGYTFGSGTRLTVV.

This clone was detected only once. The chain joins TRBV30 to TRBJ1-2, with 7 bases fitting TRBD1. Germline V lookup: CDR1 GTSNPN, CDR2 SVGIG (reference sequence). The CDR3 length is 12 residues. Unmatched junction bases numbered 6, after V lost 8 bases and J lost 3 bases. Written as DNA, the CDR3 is TGTGCCCGGCAGGGGGGACACTATGGCTACACCTTC. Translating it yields CARQGGHYGYTF. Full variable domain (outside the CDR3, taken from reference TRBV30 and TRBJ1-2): SQTIHQWPATLVQPVGSPLSLECTVEGTSNPNLYWYRQAAGRGLQLLFYSVGIGQISSEVPQNLSASRPQDRQFILSSKKLLLSDSGFYLCARQGGHYGYTFGSGTRLTVV.

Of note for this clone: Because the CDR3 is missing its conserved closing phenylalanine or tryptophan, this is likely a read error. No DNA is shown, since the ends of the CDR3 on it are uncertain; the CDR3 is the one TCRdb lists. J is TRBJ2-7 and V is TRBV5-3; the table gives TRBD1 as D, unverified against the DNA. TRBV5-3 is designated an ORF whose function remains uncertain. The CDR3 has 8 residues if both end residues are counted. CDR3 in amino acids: CARSLNSR.

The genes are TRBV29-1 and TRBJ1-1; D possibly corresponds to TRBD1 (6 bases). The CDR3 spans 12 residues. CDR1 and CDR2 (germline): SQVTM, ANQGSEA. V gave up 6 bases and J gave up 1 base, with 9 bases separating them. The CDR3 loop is CSVGQRNTEAFF. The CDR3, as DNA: TGCAGCGTCGGACAGAGGAACACTGAAGCTTTCTTT.

The CDR3 loop is CASSLEWPYEQYF. In DNA, the CDR3 is TGTGCCAGCAGTTTAGAATGGCCTTACGAGCAGTACTTC. The chain employs TRBV27 and TRBJ2-7; D not resolved. V was trimmed by 2 bases and J by 4 bases, leaving 9 bases between them. CDR3 length: 13 residues. Germline CDR1 MNHEY, CDR2 SMNVEV (reference sequence).

The CDR3 DNA follows: TGTGCCAGCAGCTTTGGTGGGTTTTCCTACGAGCAGTACTTC. It encodes CASSFGGFSYEQYF. The genes are TRBV7-9 and TRBJ2-7; D unclear. Looked up from germline, CDR1 is SEHNR and CDR2 is FQNEAQ (reference sequence). The CDR3 covers 14 residues. Trimming removed 3 bases from V and 1 base from J, with 10 bases in between.

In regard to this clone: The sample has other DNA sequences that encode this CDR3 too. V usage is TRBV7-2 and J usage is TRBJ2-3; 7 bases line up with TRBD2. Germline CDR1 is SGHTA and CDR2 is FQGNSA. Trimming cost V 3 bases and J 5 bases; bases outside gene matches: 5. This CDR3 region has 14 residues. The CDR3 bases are TGTGCCAGCAGCTTGGCGGGAGCCGGAGATACGCAGTATTTT. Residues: CASSLAGAGDTQYF.

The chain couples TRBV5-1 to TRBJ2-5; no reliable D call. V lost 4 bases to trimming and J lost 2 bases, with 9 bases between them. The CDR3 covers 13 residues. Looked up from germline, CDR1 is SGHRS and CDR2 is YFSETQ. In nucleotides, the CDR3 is TGCGCCAGCAGCATCGAAGGTCAAGAGACCCAGTACTTC. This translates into CASSIEGQETQYF.